This record covers a single T cell receptor (beta chain). The PCR ran on 60 Vbeta and 13 Jbeta primers. Produced via immunoSEQ multiplex PCR; TCRdb's table is partial and in-frame only. The table counts 150,000 to 200,000 clones; roughly 0.83% lies in the top ten. Germline assignment: CDR1 MDHEN and CDR2 SYDVKM. V was clipped by 6 bases and J by 2 bases, with 16 bases between them. This CDR3 has 15 amino acids. This specimen comes from a study of cytomegalovirus exposure and HLA in healthy donors. The chain links TRBV28 to TRBJ1-1; D ambiguous. The receptor was derived from a young woman in good health and CMV-seropositive. The sample consisted of PBMCs. CDR3: CASRYPGTANTEAFF. The CDR3 DNA is TGTGCCAGCAGATACCCCGGAACAGCAAACACTGAAGCTTTCTTT.